The 18 T cell receptor beta chains given below trace back to one sample, sequenced in a study of blood T cell repertoires in COVID-19. Sequencing used immunoSEQ multiplex PCR; TCRdb keeps in-frame clones, though not all of them. The table has 160,000 or so clones, 81% seen once. What was sequenced was peripheral blood. Receptors were obtained from a human donor in a cohort sampled during active COVID-19.

This rearrangement joins TRBV9 to TRBJ1-1, with 7 nucleotides matching TRBD1. Germline trimming cut 3 bases from V and 1 base from J; bases unmatched to any gene: 3. The CDR3 loop spans 14 amino acids. Germline assignment: CDR1 SGDLS and CDR2 YYNGEE. The CDR3 nucleotides are TGTGCCAGCAGCGAGGGACAGCGGAACACTGAAGCTTTCTTT. It specifies CASSEGQRNTEAFF.

V is TRBV9 and J is TRBJ2-2; D gene uncertain. There are 16 residues in the CDR3. The V gene's germline CDR1 is SGDLS and CDR2 YYNGEE. V was pared by 0 bases and J by 0 bases, with 9 bases between. As DNA, the CDR3 is TGTGCCAGCAGCGTAGTCCAACTTTCGAACACCGGGGAGCTGTTTTTT. It specifies CASSVVQLSNTGELFF.

This rearrangement joins TRBV18 to TRBJ2-3; D might be TRBD2 (6 bases). Per the germline V gene, CDR1 is KGHSH and CDR2 is LQKENI. There are 15 residues in the CDR3. Between the trimmed V and J ends, which lost 6 bases and 4 bases, there was a span of 17 bases. In nucleotides, the CDR3 is TGTGCCAGCTCGAACGTGGCTAGCGCACCAGATACGCAGTATTTT. This codes for CASSNVASAPDTQYF.

This clone was counted a single time. The V and J genes are TRBV19 and TRBJ2-2, with 9 bases identical to TRBD1. The J segment lost 5 bases and the V segment lost 7 bases, leaving 5 bases of the junction unmatched. Germline lookup yields CDR1 LNHDA and CDR2 SQIVND (reference sequence). This CDR3 has 14 residues. The CDR3 region is CASKTTGGTGELFF. Here the CDR3 DNA reads TGTGCCAGTAAAACGACAGGGGGGACCGGGGAGCTGTTTTTT.

This chain uses TRBV18 with TRBJ1-5, with D possibly matching TRBD1 (6 bases). V lost 5 bases and J lost 7, with 15 bases in between. This CDR3 has 14 residues. Germline loops: CDR1 KGHSH, CDR2 LQKENI. For the CDR3, the DNA is TGTGCCAGCTCAACCCAGGGGATAGGGCAGCCCCAGCATTTT. Translation: CASSTQGIGQPQHF.

The rearrangement uses TRBV6-5 and TRBJ2-1, with a possible D match to TRBD2 (6 bases). In germline, CDR1 is MNHEY, CDR2 SVGAGI. This CDR3 comprises 14 residues. The germline V and J ends were trimmed by 8 bases and 3 bases, with 14 bases remaining between them. CDR3 DNA sequence: TGTGCCAGCCAAAAGGAGGGGATCTACAATGAGCAGTTCTTC. This sequence encodes CASQKEGIYNEQFF.

The genes are TRBV18 and TRBJ2-1, with 7 bases aligning to TRBD1. Germline V gene data show CDR1 as KGHSH and CDR2 as LQKENI. The CDR3 is made up of 15 amino acids. Trimming cost V 0 bases and J 4 bases; bases outside gene matches: 3. CDR3: CASSPPTGWYNEQFF. The CDR3 nucleotides read TGTGCCAGCTCACCACCGACAGGGTGGTACAATGAGCAGTTCTTC.

This clone was detected only a few times. The chain carries TRBV10-2 and TRBJ1-6, with TRBD1 identical over 8 bases. This CDR3 has 13 amino acids. V trimming: 2 bases; J trimming: 9 bases; junction bases outside the gene matches: 0. Germline V lookup: CDR1 WSHSY, CDR2 SAAADI. CDR3 sequence reads: CASSETGGSPLHF. CDR3 DNA sequence: TGCGCCAGCAGTGAGACAGGGGGTTCACCCCTCCACTTT.

V is TRBV7-9 and J is TRBJ2-2; the D is unclear. The germline V gene has CDR1 SEHNR and CDR2 FQNEAQ (reference sequence). V was trimmed by 1 base and J by 6 bases, leaving 6 bases between them. CDR3 size: 13 residues. The CDR3 protein is CASSLDVAGELFF. Here the CDR3 DNA reads TGTGCCAGCAGCTTAGATGTCGCCGGGGAGCTGTTTTTT.

Regarding this clone: Other DNA sequences in this specimen translate into the identical CDR3. This sequence joins TRBV6-6 and TRBJ2-3, with D perhaps TRBD2 (6 bases). The V gene lost 2 bases and the J gene lost 0 bases, with 6 bases spanning the gap. CDR1 is MNHNY, CDR2 SVGAGI, per germline (reference sequence). The CDR3 length is 14 residues. As DNA, the CDR3 is TGTGCCAGCAGTTACCGGGGGAGCACAGATACGCAGTATTTT. It encodes CASSYRGSTDTQYF.

The CDR3 bases are TGTGCCAGCAGTTCTACCGACAGGGTCGGTTTCACCATATATTTT. Translating it yields CASSSTDRVGFTIYF. The rearrangement joins TRBV6-5 to TRBJ1-3, with TRBD1 identical over 7 bases. Germline lookup yields CDR1 MNHEY and CDR2 SVGAGI. Unmatched junction bases numbered 12, after V lost 4 bases and J lost 9 bases. The CDR3 runs 15 residues.

This sequence joins TRBV3-1 (or the pseudogene TRBV3-2) and TRBJ2-1; 11 bases fit TRBD2. This CDR3 contains 16 residues. V dropped 2 bases and J dropped 7; count of bases not matched to a gene: 7. Germline V lookup: CDR1 LGHDT, CDR2 YNNKEL (reference sequence). The CDR3 region is CASSQPRPSGRNEQFF. For the CDR3, the DNA is TGTGCCAGCAGCCAACCTCGTCCTAGCGGGAGGAATGAGCAGTTCTTC.

The chain joins TRBV4-3 to TRBJ2-7, with TRBD1 identical over 9 bases. The CDR3 covers 16 residues. Per germline, CDR1 LGHNA and CDR2 YSLEER. J lost 7 bases, V lost 0 bases, and 10 bases had no gene match. CDR3 sequence (DNA): TGCGCCAGCAGCCAAGATCCGGGACAGGGTCTAGATGAGCAGTACTTC. This encodes CASSQDPGQGLDEQYF.

The chain combines TRBV11-2 with TRBJ1-6; D unresolved. Trimming cost V 5 bases and J 9 bases, with 17 bases left between them. Germline CDR1 reads SGHAT; CDR2 reads FQNNGV. The CDR3 has 15 amino acids. The chain's CDR3 is CASSLPSSIISPLHF. The DNA for the CDR3 is TGTGCCAGCAGCCTCCCATCGAGTATAATTTCACCCCTCCACTTT.

This clone was picked up a small number of times. The chain couples TRBV14 to TRBJ1-1; TRBD1 might be the D (6 bases). CDR3 size: 14 residues. Between the trimmed V and J ends, which lost 7 bases and 4 bases, there was a span of 16 bases. Germline values: CDR1 SGHDN, CDR2 FVKESK. The CDR3 sequence: CASTRSTGTTEAFF. The CDR3, as DNA: TGTGCCAGCACCCGGAGCACAGGGACCACTGAAGCTTTCTTT.

The chain carries TRBV5-6 and TRBJ2-7, with D tentatively TRBD2 (5 bases). Trimming took off 1 base at V and 0 bases at J, with 11 bases between the two ends. Germline V gene lookup returns CDR1 SGHDT and CDR2 YYEEEE. The CDR3 is 15 amino acids. The CDR3 loop reads CASSLRVGSSYEQYF. CDR3 sequence (DNA): TGTGCCAGCAGCTTGAGGGTGGGGAGCTCCTACGAGCAGTACTTC.

The chain combines TRBV9 with TRBJ1-5; D remains unclear. Germline loops: CDR1 SGDLS, CDR2 YYNGEE. Trimming pared 5 bases from V and 9 bases from J, leaving 15 bases between. The CDR3 contains 13 residues. The CDR3, as DNA: TGTGCCAGCAGTGCGGATGGGTCCGCGCCCCAGCATTTT. It codes for CASSADGSAPQHF.

The V gene is TRBV6-6, the J gene TRBJ2-7; D possibly corresponds to TRBD2 (5 bases). In germline, CDR1 is MNHNY, CDR2 SVGAGI (reference sequence). V shed 4 bases and J shed 5 bases, with 12 bases lying between them. The CDR3 spans 13 residues. CDR3 nucleotides: TGTGCCAGCAGTTCCCGGACTCCCAACGAGCAGTACTTC. Amino acids: CASSSRTPNEQYF.